This T cell receptor (beta chain) derives from a study of identical twins. MiXCR, applied by TCRdb to the 5' RACE reads, yields one record per CDR3 protein. This sample carries just under 550,000 distinct CDR3 sequences, roughly 15% of them seen once, and the ten largest clones take 0.44%. The CDR3 length is 13 residues. Looked up from germline, CDR1 is DFQATT and CDR2 is SNEGSKA (reference sequence). V lost 5 bases to trimming and J lost 0 bases, with 10 bases between them. This sample also belongs to another study, concerning yellow fever vaccine responses in identical twins.

The specimen was CD4+ T cells sorted from blood. The sequence was collected from a woman aged 18-30 years in good health. This sequence joins TRBV20-1 and TRBJ1-1; D remains ambiguous. CDR3 amino acids: CSAAGPLNTEAFF. In DNA, the CDR3 is TGCAGTGCTGCTGGTCCCTTGAACACTGAAGCTTTCTTT.